This T cell receptor (beta chain) was identified in a study of cytomegalovirus exposure and HLA in healthy donors. Study-wide findings and caveats: Association of 16,951 TCR beta sequences with HLA alleles was found at 0.05 false discovery rate in a later analysis. When a later analysis was performed, an Asian-associated ancestry cluster reportedly had fewer N-insertions than the approximately 690-donor mean. Several of the most significant clusters appeared linked to common viral pathogens, based on a later analysis.

Germline V lookup: CDR1 SGHRS, CDR2 YFSETQ. Trimming stripped 1 base from V and 2 bases from J, with 10 bases between. This CDR3 is built from 14 residues. A word on this clone: What it binds is not known.

PCR employed 60 Vbeta and 13 Jbeta primers. Assay: immunoSEQ multiplex PCR; the TCRdb copy retains only in-frame clones and omits some. The repertoire holds fewer than 250,000 clones, with 82% as singletons. Healthy bone marrow donors made up the cohort. This sequence originates from a middle-aged man in good health and CMV-seropositive. The genes are TRBV5-1 and TRBJ2-7; TRBD2 is a possible D gene (6 bases). The source material was PBMCs. CDR3 sequence reads: CASSLWRGAYEQYF. In nucleotides, the CDR3 is TGCGCCAGCAGCTTGTGGAGGGGCGCCTACGAGCAGTACTTC.